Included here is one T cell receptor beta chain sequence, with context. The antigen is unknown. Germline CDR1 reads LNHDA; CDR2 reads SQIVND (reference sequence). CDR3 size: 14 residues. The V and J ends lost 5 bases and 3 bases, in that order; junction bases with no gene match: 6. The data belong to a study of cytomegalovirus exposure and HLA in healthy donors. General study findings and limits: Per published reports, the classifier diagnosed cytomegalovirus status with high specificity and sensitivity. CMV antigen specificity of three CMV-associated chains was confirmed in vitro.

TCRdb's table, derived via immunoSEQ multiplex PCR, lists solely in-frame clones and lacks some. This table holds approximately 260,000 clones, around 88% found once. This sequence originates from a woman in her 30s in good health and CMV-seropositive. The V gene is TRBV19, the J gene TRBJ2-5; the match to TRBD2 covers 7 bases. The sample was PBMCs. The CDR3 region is CASSRWEGEETQYF. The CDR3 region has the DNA TGTGCCAGTAGTCGATGGGAGGGAGAAGAGACCCAGTACTTC.